This record covers a single TCR beta chain. What this receptor recognizes is not known. Base qualities were left out, and no much larger clone turns up one base away. The germline V gene yields MNHNS for CDR1 and SASEGT for CDR2. The CDR3 sequence holds 15 residues, the cysteine and phenylalanine included. This entry keeps only the CDR3 DNA: 45 bases, framed from base 1. Between the V and J ends, shortened by 2 bases and 7 bases respectively, the junction contains 18 bases. The sample is drawn from a study of blood T cell repertoires in COVID-19 (dated by TCRdb to about 2020). Concerning the study at large: Collaborator samples came from the United States, Italy and Spain and covered acute and convalescent phases of COVID-19. Sample metadata almost always included a de-identified subject ID, COVID-19 status, age in years and sex. The samples were drawn from the first 160 participants of the ongoing ImmuneRACE study and from 1,200 or so subjects provided by 6 global collaborators. The repertoires were released in a freely available public database intended as a resource for research on the immune response to SARS-CoV-2. Where HLA class I and class II types were available, the types were taken from metadata supplied by the sample provider, not from assay-based typing. The material from the prospective study consisted of cDNA or gDNA derived from T cells, B-cell-depleted T cells, or PBMCs. The dataset comprised deeply sampled blood TCRbeta repertoires from subjects exposed to, actively infected with, or recovered from COVID-19.

The immunoSEQ Assay, a bias-controlled multiplex PCR, was used to amplify TCRbeta CDR3 regions from genomic DNA. Per the authors' processing: Within the assay, amplification of reference gene primers was used to estimate how many nucleated cells each sample contained. Sequence reads were collapsed and filtered to measure the absolute abundance of every unique TCRbeta CDR3 rearrangement. Productive Simpson clonality was computed per sample as the square root of Simpson's diversity index over productive rearrangements. The source is immuneACCESS, and TCRdb retained only in-frame sequences with V and J called. Part of the clones is not carried over; for the studies checked, unresolved V genes explain less than half of this, and the remainder is unexplained. V, J and clone size are those of that table, while D and trimming were read from the DNA. This sample has 85,000 to 95,000 clones in its table, and 75% to 90% of those were observed once. Of the sample, over 5% is held by the ten largest clones.

What the authors observed across the whole study: The quantity of clinical and demographic metadata differed by source and by participant and was supplied without curation.

One collaborating source in Seattle enrolled patients during active infection and followed them longitudinally through the course of disease. Collaborating institutions collected whole blood in K2EDTA tubes following their own protocols. For TCRbeta analysis, collaborators shipped samples as frozen whole blood, isolated PBMCs, or DNA extracted from either of those sample types. The sample comprised peripheral blood. Rearrangement joined TRBV6-1 to TRBJ2-7; possibly the D gene is TRBD2, per 5 matching bases. The sequence was collected from a man in his 60s with COVID-19, enrolled during active disease. The DNA sequence is TGTGCCAGCAGTGAATATGGGAGAGGGAACTGGGAGCAGTACTTC. Translated, it gives CASSEYGRGNWEQYF.